The TCR beta chain under discussion was sequenced for a study of blood T cell repertoires in COVID-19. This clone was seen only a few times. Trimming stripped 2 bases from V and 0 bases from J, with 10 bases between. CDR1 and CDR2 (germline): SEHNR, FQNEAQ (reference sequence). The CDR3 sequence is 15 residues long. TCRdb's copy holds only in-frame clones and misses some; the assay was immunoSEQ multiplex PCR. The sample holds approximately 290,000 clones; about 80% are singletons and the top ten take 15% to 18%. The chain has TRBV7-9 and TRBJ1-2; D gene unclear. The sequenced sample was peripheral blood. This sequence was found in a person between 70 and 80 years old with COVID-19, enrolled during active disease. CDR3 sequence: CASSLLLGANYGYTF. The CDR3 DNA follows: TGTGCCAGCAGCTTATTGCTGGGAGCTAACTATGGCTACACCTTC.